One sample yielded the 31 T cell receptor beta chains listed below, sequenced in a study of T cell responses to AZD1222 COVID-19 vaccine. Only in-frame clones appear in the TCRdb table, and some are missing; sequencing was by immunoSEQ multiplex PCR. The table includes 80,000 or so clones, about 85% detected once. Sample: peripheral blood, taken on day 0 of AZD1222 vaccination. The receptors were sampled from an adult in good health.

For this clone: Other DNA sequences within the sample encode an identical CDR3. The chain carries TRBV7-2 and TRBJ1-1, with a weak D call TRBD1 (6 bases). The germline V and J ends were trimmed by 3 bases and 1 base, with 6 bases remaining between them. The CDR3 length is 13 residues. CDR1 is SGHTA and CDR2 is FQGNSA in the germline V gene. Here the CDR3 reads CASSLTGNTEAFF. The CDR3 DNA follows: TGTGCCAGCAGCTTGACAGGGAACACTGAAGCTTTCTTT.

The chain uses TRBV5-1 and TRBJ2-1; 10 bases align to TRBD2. The CDR3 loop spans 15 amino acids. The ends lost 2 bases at V and 6 bases at J; junction bases unmatched: 5. In germline, CDR1 is SGHRS, CDR2 YFSETQ. The CDR3 sequence is CASSFSGRYGNEQFF. In DNA, the CDR3 is TGCGCCAGCAGCTTTAGCGGGAGGTACGGCAATGAGCAGTTCTTC.

This chain links TRBV10-3 with TRBJ2-7, with TRBD1 matching over 7 bases. CDR3 length equals 14 residues. The V gene's germline CDR1 is ENHRY and CDR2 SYGVKD. V dropped 0 bases and J dropped 7; count of bases not matched to a gene: 6. CDR3 loop: CAISESGQAREQYF. The CDR3 DNA is TGTGCCATCAGTGAGTCCGGACAGGCAAGGGAGCAGTACTTC.

The chain carries TRBV5-6 and TRBJ1-4, with TRBD1 as a possible D gene (6 bases). The CDR3 is 15 amino acids. The V gene lost 0 bases and the J gene lost 7 bases, with 13 bases spanning the gap. Germline values: CDR1 SGHDT, CDR2 YYEEEE. The CDR3 loop reads CASSLEQGSSEKLFF. The CDR3 DNA reads TGTGCCAGCAGCTTGGAACAGGGATCGTCTGAAAAACTGTTTTTT.

This chain connects TRBV7-9 to TRBJ2-7; a weak D match, TRBD2 (5 bases). From germline, CDR1 is SEHNR and CDR2 FQNEAQ (reference sequence). The CDR3 sequence is 15 residues long. V dropped 4 bases and J dropped 3 bases, with 16 bases sitting between them. CDR3 region: CASSSRAGSDYEQYF. CDR3 sequence (DNA): TGTGCCAGCAGCTCGAGGGCAGGCAGTGACTACGAGCAGTACTTC.

J is TRBJ2-3 and V is TRBV27; 7 nucleotides match TRBD1. The V gene's germline CDR1 is MNHEY and CDR2 SMNVEV (reference sequence). The CDR3 runs 13 residues. Losses at the gene ends were 7 bases for V and 4 bases for J; bases not matched to a gene: 5. The CDR3 loop is CASKPGQPDTQYF. The CDR3 region has the DNA TGTGCCAGCAAACCGGGACAGCCAGATACGCAGTATTTT.

The chain has TRBV5-8 and TRBJ2-3; the D gene is possibly TRBD1 (6 bases). Trimming pared 4 bases from V and 1 base from J, leaving 13 bases between. Germline V gene lookup returns CDR1 SGHTS and CDR2 YDEGEE. The CDR3 is 15 residues long. CDR3 amino acids: CASSIRGGGTDTQYF. In nucleotides, the CDR3 is TGTGCCAGCAGCATACGAGGGGGTGGCACAGATACGCAGTATTTT. The variable domain in full, with the rest retrieved from reference TRBV5-8 and TRBJ2-3, is EAGVTQSPTHLIKTRGQQATLRCSPISGHTSVYWYQQALGLGLQFLLWYDEGEERNRGNFPPRFSGRQFPNYSSELNVNALELEDSALYLCASSIRGGGTDTQYFGPGTRLTVL.

The gene calls are TRBV29-1 and TRBJ1-2; D is unresolved. CDR3 size: 12 residues. The germline V gene has CDR1 SQVTM and CDR2 ANQGSEA. Deletions cut 4 bases from V and 2 bases from J, with 8 bases between. The CDR3 sequence: CSVVTVNYGYTF. In nucleotides, the CDR3 is TGCAGCGTTGTAACGGTAAACTATGGCTACACCTTC. Full variable domain (remainder filled in from reference TRBV29-1 and TRBJ1-2): SAVISQKPSRDICQRGTSLTIQCQVDSQVTMMFWYRQQPGQSLTLIATANQGSEATYESGFVIDKFPISRPNLTFSTLTVSNMSPEDSSIYLCSVVTVNYGYTFGSGTRLTVV.

The V gene is TRBV30, the J gene TRBJ2-1; D unclear. The CDR3 runs 13 residues. The ends were cut back, 3 bases at V and 5 bases at J, with 11 bases in the middle. CDR1 and CDR2 from the germline V gene are GTSNPN and SVGIG (reference sequence). The CDR3 protein is CAWSLYRDNEQFF. The CDR3 region has the DNA TGTGCCTGGAGCCTTTACAGAGACAATGAGCAGTTCTTC. Full variable domain (rest looked up from reference TRBV30 and TRBJ2-1): SQTIHQWPATLVQPVGSPLSLECTVEGTSNPNLYWYRQAAGRGLQLLFYSVGIGQISSEVPQNLSASRPQDRQFILSSKKLLLSDSGFYLCAWSLYRDNEQFFGPGTRLTVL.

The chain joins TRBV9 to TRBJ1-2; D gene unclear. The CDR3 extends over 16 amino acids. Germline values: CDR1 SGDLS, CDR2 YYNGEE. Trimming took 3 bases from V and 4 from J, leaving 19 bases between them. CDR3 nucleotides: TGTGCCAGCAGCGCTCAGACGGGGATAGGGCTCTATGGCTACACCTTC. Encoded protein: CASSAQTGIGLYGYTF.

This clone occurred a few times. The J gene is TRBJ1-2, the V gene TRBV5-1; D gene uncertain. The CDR3 length is 14 residues. Per germline, CDR1 SGHRS and CDR2 YFSETQ. Trimming cost V 1 base and J 2 bases, with 9 bases left between them. The CDR3 DNA sequence: TGCGCCAGCAGCTTGTCAGGAGGGAACTATGGCTACACCTTC. As protein: CASSLSGGNYGYTF.

The chain's CDR3 is CATLWALNTEAFF. CDR3 bases: TGTGCCACATTGTGGGCCCTGAACACTGAAGCTTTCTTT. The gene calls are TRBV28 and TRBJ1-1; D not resolved. Per the germline V gene, CDR1 is MDHEN and CDR2 is SYDVKM. Trimming removed 10 bases from V and 0 bases from J, with 12 bases in between. CDR3 length: 13 amino acids.

The rearrangement joins TRBV5-1 to TRBJ1-1; D is perhaps TRBD1 (6 bases). The length of the CDR3 is 13 residues. V was shortened by 1 base and J by 7 bases, with 11 bases between the two germline ends. Germline V gene data show CDR1 as SGHRS and CDR2 as YFSETQ. CDR3 loop: CASSLRTEDEAFF. The CDR3 DNA reads as TGCGCCAGCAGCTTGAGGACAGAGGATGAAGCTTTCTTT. Full variable domain (missing parts from reference TRBV5-1 and TRBJ1-1): KAGVTQTPRYLIKTRGQQVTLSCSPISGHRSVSWYQQTPGQGLQFLFEYFSETQRNKGNFPGRFSGRQFSNSRSEMNVSTLELGDSALYLCASSLRTEDEAFFGQGTRLTVV.

This chain uses TRBV18 with TRBJ1-4; TRBD1 might be the D (6 bases). The V gene lost 5 bases and the J gene lost 1 base, with 14 bases spanning the gap. The V gene's germline CDR1 is KGHSH and CDR2 LQKENI. The CDR3 extends over 16 amino acids. In DNA form, the CDR3 reads TGTGCCAGCTCAAGTTCGGCAGGGGAAACTAATGAAAAACTGTTTTTT. It codes for CASSSSAGETNEKLFF.

The chain couples TRBV18 to TRBJ2-1; 9 bases line up with TRBD2. CDR1 is KGHSH, CDR2 LQKENI, per germline. The CDR3 contains 16 residues. J gave up 10 bases and V 2 bases, and 12 bases lay outside the gene matches. DNA for the CDR3: TGTGCCAGCTCACCATCCTTAGCGGGAGTATCATTGGAGCAGTTCTTC. Its translation: CASSPSLAGVSLEQFF.

V is TRBV7-9 and J is TRBJ1-1; D possibly corresponds to TRBD1 (5 bases). Germline CDR1 and CDR2: SEHNR and FQNEAQ (reference sequence). V lost 0 bases and J 10 bases, leaving 24 bases between the germline ends. The CDR3 is 17 residues long. The CDR3 reads CASSLAGVGQPEVRAFF. The CDR3 bases are TGTGCCAGCAGCTTAGCAGGGGTAGGGCAGCCGGAGGTGAGAGCTTTCTTT.

The chain employs TRBV20-1 and TRBJ2-6, with D possibly called TRBD1 or TRBD2 (6 bases each). In germline, CDR1 is DFQATT, CDR2 SNEGSKA (reference sequence). The CDR3 contains 16 residues. V was clipped by 3 bases and J by 4 bases, with 16 bases between them. The CDR3 region has the DNA TGCAGTGCTAGTGGCACGCCGGGGGCAGGGGCCAACGTCCTGACTTTC. Translated, it gives CSASGTPGAGANVLTF.

The chain carries TRBV4-2 and TRBJ2-3; the D call may be TRBD1 or TRBD2 (5 bases each). V was pared by 3 bases and J by 4 bases, with 14 bases between. This CDR3 comprises 15 residues. Germline-derived CDR1 and CDR2 are LGHNA and YNFKEQ. CDR3 DNA sequence: TGTGCCAGCAGCCATTCCCCCCAGGGAGCAGATACGCAGTATTTT. This codes for CASSHSPQGADTQYF.

V usage is TRBV5-1 and J usage is TRBJ1-1; TRBD1 aligns across 7 bases. V shed 4 bases, J shed 1 base, and the junction held 7 bases outside the gene matches. This CDR3 region has 15 residues. Looked up from germline, CDR1 is SGHRS and CDR2 is YFSETQ. In DNA, the CDR3 is TGCGCCAGCAGCAGATCCGGGACAGCGAACACTGAAGCTTTCTTT. Translated, it gives CASSRSGTANTEAFF. Variable domain in full (rest from reference TRBV5-1 and TRBJ1-1): KAGVTQTPRYLIKTRGQQVTLSCSPISGHRSVSWYQQTPGQGLQFLFEYFSETQRNKGNFPGRFSGRQFSNSRSEMNVSTLELGDSALYLCASSRSGTANTEAFFGQGTRLTVV.

A word on this clone: One end of the junction is discordant with germline, which a read error may explain. This chain joins TRBV7-9 and TRBJ1-1; 7 bases match TRBD1. There are 13 residues in the CDR3. Germline V gene data show CDR1 as SEHNR and CDR2 as FQNEAQ (reference sequence). CDR3 region: CASSFGQDRPVVF. CDR3 DNA sequence: TGTGCCAGCAGCTTCGGACAGGACCGACCGGTAGTATTT. The full variable domain, with the rest looked up from reference TRBV7-9 and TRBJ1-1, is DTGVSQNPRHKITKRGQNVTFRCDPISEHNRLYWYRQTLGQGPEFLTYFQNEAQLEKSRLLSDRFSAERPKGSFSTLEIQRTEQGDSAMYLCASSFGQDRPVVFGQGTRLTVV.

This sequence joins TRBV27 and TRBJ2-3, with 7 bases aligning to TRBD1. CDR3 length: 15 residues. The germline V gene has CDR1 MNHEY and CDR2 SMNVEV (reference sequence). V lost 2 bases, J lost 11 bases, and 13 bases stayed unmatched. In DNA form, the CDR3 reads TGTGCCAGCAGTTTAACGCCGACCGGACAGGATGAGCAGTATTTT. Amino acid sequence: CASSLTPTGQDEQYF.

The chain has TRBV15 and TRBJ1-1; 7 bases fit TRBD1. CDR1 LNHNV and CDR2 YYDKDF come from the germline V gene (reference sequence). The trim removed 3 bases at V and 5 bases at J, leaving 3 bases unmatched. There are 13 residues in the CDR3. The CDR3 reads CATSRTGLTEAFF. For the CDR3, the DNA is TGTGCCACCAGCAGGACAGGGCTTACTGAAGCTTTCTTT.

The DNA for the CDR3 is TGTGCCAGCAGCGCCTATGAGACCCAGTACTTC. Protein: CASSAYETQYF. This rearrangement joins TRBV4-2 to TRBJ2-5; no firm D call. Germline V lookup: CDR1 LGHNA, CDR2 YNFKEQ. V was shortened by 5 bases and J by 5 bases, with 6 bases between the two germline ends. The CDR3 has 11 amino acids.

This clone was counted only a few times. The rearrangement joins TRBV4-2 to TRBJ2-5; 7 bases fit TRBD1. CDR1 and CDR2 (germline): LGHNA, YNFKEQ. The junction had 8 bases not matched to a gene; V was cut back by 4 bases and J by 0 bases. The CDR3 extends over 16 amino acids. The CDR3 reads CASSPRDSQYQETQYF. In DNA form, the CDR3 reads TGTGCCAGCAGCCCTCGGGACAGCCAGTACCAAGAGACCCAGTACTTC.

This clone was found once. The V call is TRBV5-4, the J call TRBJ1-2; possible D gene TRBD1, 6 bases. Germline loops: CDR1 SGHNT, CDR2 YYREEE (reference sequence). The ends were cut back, 0 bases at V and 7 bases at J, with 13 bases in the middle. The CDR3 length is 14 residues. In DNA form, the CDR3 reads TGTGCCAGCAGCTTGGCCCGGGCACAGGGTGGCTACACCTTC. Residues: CASSLARAQGGYTF.

This clone was seen a handful of times. This chain links TRBV5-6 with TRBJ1-2, with 12 bases fitting TRBD1. The V gene end was trimmed by 3 bases and the J gene end by 8 bases; junction bases not matched to a gene: 11. Germline CDR1 and CDR2: SGHDT and YYEEEE. This CDR3 comprises 16 residues. The CDR3 spells CASSYLGGQGARGYTF. Here the CDR3 DNA reads TGTGCCAGCAGCTATCTTGGGGGACAGGGGGCGCGAGGCTACACCTTC.

This clone was observed a single time. This sequence joins TRBV4-3 and TRBJ2-1; 11 bases match TRBD2. The CDR3 spans 15 residues. Germline trimming cut 3 bases from V and 6 bases from J; bases unmatched to any gene: 4. CDR1 is LGHNA and CDR2 is YSLEER in the germline V gene. CDR3 coding DNA: TGCGCCAGCAGCCAGGGACTAGCGGTTGGCAATGAGCAGTTCTTC. Protein: CASSQGLAVGNEQFF.

The V gene is TRBV3-1 (or the pseudogene TRBV3-2), the J gene TRBJ2-2, with D possibly being TRBD1 (6 bases). The CDR3 has 15 residues. Per germline, CDR1 LGHDT and CDR2 YNNKEL (reference sequence). V gave up 1 base and J gave up 3 bases, with 9 bases separating them. As DNA, the CDR3 is TGTGCCAGCAGCCAAGTACCAGGGGACACCGGGGAGCTGTTTTTT. Encoded protein: CASSQVPGDTGELFF.

This clone was recorded only once. The chain links TRBV19 to TRBJ1-6; no clear D. This CDR3 contains 15 residues. Per germline, CDR1 LNHDA and CDR2 SQIVND (reference sequence). Deletions cut 8 bases from V and 0 bases from J, with 11 bases between. The CDR3 bases are TGTGCCAGTCGTCGTCACGGCTCCTATAATTCACCCCTCCACTTT. It translates to CASRRHGSYNSPLHF.

DNA for the CDR3: TGTGCCAGCAGCCAAGATCTTAAGGACGCGCAGTATTTT. As protein: CASSQDLKDAQYF. This chain links TRBV14 with TRBJ2-3; D uncertain. The CDR3 is 13 amino acids. Germline lookup yields CDR1 SGHDN and CDR2 FVKESK. V was cut by 0 bases and J by 10 bases, with 11 bases left in between.

V usage is TRBV30 and J usage is TRBJ2-7, with TRBD2 matching over 8 bases. Germline assignment: CDR1 GTSNPN and CDR2 SVGIG (reference sequence). V lost 4 bases, J lost 2 bases, and 13 bases stayed unmatched. This CDR3 has 16 amino acids. The CDR3 loop is CAWNPLGGALPYEQYF. The CDR3 nucleotides read TGTGCCTGGAATCCTCTCGGGGGGGCCCTTCCCTACGAGCAGTACTTC.